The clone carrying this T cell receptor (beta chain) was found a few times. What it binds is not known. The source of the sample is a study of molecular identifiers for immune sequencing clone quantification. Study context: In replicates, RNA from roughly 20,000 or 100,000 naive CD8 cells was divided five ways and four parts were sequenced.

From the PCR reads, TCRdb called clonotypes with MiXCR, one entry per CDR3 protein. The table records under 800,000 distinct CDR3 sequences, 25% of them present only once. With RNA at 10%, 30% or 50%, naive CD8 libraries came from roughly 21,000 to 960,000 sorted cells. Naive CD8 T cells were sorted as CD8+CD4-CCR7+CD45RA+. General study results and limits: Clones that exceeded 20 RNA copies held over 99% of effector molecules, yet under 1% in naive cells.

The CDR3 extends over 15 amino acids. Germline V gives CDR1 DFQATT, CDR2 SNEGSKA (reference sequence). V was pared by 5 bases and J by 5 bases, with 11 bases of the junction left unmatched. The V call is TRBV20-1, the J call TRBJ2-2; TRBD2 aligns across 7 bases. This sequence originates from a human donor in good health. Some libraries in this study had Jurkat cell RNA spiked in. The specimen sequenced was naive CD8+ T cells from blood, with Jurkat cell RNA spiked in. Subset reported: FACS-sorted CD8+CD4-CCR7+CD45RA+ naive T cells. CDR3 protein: CSARVPLAVTGELFF. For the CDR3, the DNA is TGCAGTGCTCGAGTCCCCCTAGCGGTAACCGGGGAGCTGTTTTTT.